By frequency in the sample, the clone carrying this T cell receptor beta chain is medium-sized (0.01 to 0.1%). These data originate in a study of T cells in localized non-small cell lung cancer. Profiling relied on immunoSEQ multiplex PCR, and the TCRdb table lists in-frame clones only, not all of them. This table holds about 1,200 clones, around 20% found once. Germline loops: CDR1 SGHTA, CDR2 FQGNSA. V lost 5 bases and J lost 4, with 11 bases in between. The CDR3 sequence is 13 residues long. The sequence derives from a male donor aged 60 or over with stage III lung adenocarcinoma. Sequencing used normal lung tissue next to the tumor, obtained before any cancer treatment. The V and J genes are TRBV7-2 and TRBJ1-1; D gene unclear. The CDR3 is CASSRESSTEAFF. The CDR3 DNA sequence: TGTGCCAGCAGCCGGGAGAGTAGCACTGAAGCTTTCTTT.